The sequence of this T cell receptor (beta chain) was determined in a study of T cell clonality in common variable immunodeficiency. Study outcomes and limitations: Shared TCRbeta clones were fewer between CVID subjects than controls. Common variable immunodeficiency TCR beta sequences reportedly had fewer deletions and N-nucleotide insertions.

The CDR3 has 15 amino acids. Germline V CDR1 and CDR2: LGHNA, YNFKEQ. Sequencing used immunoSEQ multiplex PCR; TCRdb keeps in-frame clones, though not all of them. The sample contains about 60,000 clones, none of them singletons. Patients and controls were mostly of Caucasian heritage. This clone was seen repeatedly, ten times or more. Its matching antigen is unknown. Sequencing ends 3 residues short of the CDR3 end; the germline J gene provides the rest. The chain links TRBV4-2 to TRBJ1-2; TRBD1 might be the D (6 bases). The source is a person between 18 and 75 years old in good health. Sequenced sample: peripheral blood mononuclear cells. Partial CDR3 DNA: TGTGCCAGCAGCCAAGCCCTCGAGGGGGTGGAGGGC. It encodes CASSQALEGVEG. The CDR3 as a whole reads CASSQALEGVEGYTF.